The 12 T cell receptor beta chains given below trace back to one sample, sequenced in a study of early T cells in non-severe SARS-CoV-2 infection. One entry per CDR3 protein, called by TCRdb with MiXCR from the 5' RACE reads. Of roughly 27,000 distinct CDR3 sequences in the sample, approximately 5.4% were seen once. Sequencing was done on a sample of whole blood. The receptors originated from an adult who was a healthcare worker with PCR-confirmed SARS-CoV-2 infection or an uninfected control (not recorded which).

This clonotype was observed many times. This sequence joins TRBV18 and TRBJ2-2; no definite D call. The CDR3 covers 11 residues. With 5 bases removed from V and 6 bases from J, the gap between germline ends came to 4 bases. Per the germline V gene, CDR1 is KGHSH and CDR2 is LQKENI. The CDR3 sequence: CASSSAGELFF. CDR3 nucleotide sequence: TGTGCCAGCTCAAGCGCCGGGGAGCTGTTTTTT. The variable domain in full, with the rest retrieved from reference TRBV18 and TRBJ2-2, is NAGVMQNPRHLVRRRGQEARLRCSPMKGHSHVYWYRQLPEEGLKFMVYLQKENIIDESGMPKERFSAEFPKEGPSILRIQQVVRGDSAAYFCASSSAGELFFGEGSRLTVL.

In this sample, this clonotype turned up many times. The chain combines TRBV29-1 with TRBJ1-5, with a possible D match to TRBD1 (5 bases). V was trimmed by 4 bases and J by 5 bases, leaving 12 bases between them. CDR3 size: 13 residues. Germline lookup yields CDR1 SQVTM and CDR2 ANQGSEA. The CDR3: CSVAGQGDQPQHF. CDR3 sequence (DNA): TGCAGCGTTGCCGGGCAGGGTGATCAGCCCCAGCATTTT.

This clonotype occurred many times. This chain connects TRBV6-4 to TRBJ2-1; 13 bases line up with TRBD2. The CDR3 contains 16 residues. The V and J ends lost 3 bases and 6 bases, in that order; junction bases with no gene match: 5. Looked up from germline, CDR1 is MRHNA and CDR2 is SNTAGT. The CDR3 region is CASSETGTSGANEQFF. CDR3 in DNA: TGTGCCAGCAGTGAAACCGGGACTAGCGGGGCCAATGAGCAGTTCTTC.

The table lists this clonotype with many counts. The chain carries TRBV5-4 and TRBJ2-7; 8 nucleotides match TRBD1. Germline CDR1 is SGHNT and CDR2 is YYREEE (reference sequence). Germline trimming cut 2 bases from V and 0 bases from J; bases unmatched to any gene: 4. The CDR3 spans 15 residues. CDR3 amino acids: CASSFRDRSSYEQYF. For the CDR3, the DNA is TGTGCCAGCAGCTTCCGGGACAGGAGCTCCTACGAGCAGTACTTC. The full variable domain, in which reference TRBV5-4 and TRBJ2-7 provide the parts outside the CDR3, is ETGVTQSPTHLIKTRGQQVTLRCSSQSGHNTVSWYQQALGQGPQFIFQYYREEENGRGNFPPRFSGLQFPNYSSELNVNALELDDSALYLCASSFRDRSSYEQYFGPGTRLTVT.

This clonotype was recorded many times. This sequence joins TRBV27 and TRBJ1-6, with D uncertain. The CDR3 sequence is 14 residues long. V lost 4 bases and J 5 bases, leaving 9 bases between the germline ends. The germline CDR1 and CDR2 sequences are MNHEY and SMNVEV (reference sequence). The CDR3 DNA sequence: TGTGCCAGCAGTTATTATCGAGATAATTCACCCCTCCACTTT. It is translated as CASSYYRDNSPLHF.

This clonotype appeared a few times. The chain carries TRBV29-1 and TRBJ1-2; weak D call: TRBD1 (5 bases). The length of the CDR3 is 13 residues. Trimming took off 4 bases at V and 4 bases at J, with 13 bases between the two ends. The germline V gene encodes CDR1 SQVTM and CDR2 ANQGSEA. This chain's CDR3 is CSVVRQGGYGYTF. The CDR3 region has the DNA TGCAGCGTTGTTCGGCAGGGAGGCTATGGCTACACCTTC.

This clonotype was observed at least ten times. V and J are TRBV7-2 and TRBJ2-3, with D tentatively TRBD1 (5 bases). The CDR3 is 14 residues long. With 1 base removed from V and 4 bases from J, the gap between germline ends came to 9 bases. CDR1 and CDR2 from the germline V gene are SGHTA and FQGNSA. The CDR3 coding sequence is TGTGCCAGCAGCTTAGGGCAGGGCGCAGATACGCAGTATTTT. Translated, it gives CASSLGQGADTQYF. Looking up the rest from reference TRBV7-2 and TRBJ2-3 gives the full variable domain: GAGVSQSPSNKVTEKGKDVELRCDPISGHTALYWYRQSLGQGLEFLIYFQGNSAPDKSGLPSDRFSAERTGGSVSTLTIQRTQQEDSAVYLCASSLGQGADTQYFGPGTRLTVL.

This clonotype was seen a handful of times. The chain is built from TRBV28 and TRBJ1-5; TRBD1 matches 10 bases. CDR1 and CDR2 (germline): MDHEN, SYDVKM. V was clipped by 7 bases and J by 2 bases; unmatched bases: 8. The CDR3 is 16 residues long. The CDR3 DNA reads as TGTGCCAGCATCCCGGCCGGGACAGGGGGCAATCAGCCCCAGCATTTT. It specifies CASIPAGTGGNQPQHF.

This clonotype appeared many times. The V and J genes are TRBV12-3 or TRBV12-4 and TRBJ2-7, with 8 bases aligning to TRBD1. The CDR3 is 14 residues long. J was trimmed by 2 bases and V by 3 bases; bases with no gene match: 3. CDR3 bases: TGTGCCAGCAGTTTGGCAGGGGGCACCTACGAGCAGTACTTC. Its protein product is CASSLAGGTYEQYF.

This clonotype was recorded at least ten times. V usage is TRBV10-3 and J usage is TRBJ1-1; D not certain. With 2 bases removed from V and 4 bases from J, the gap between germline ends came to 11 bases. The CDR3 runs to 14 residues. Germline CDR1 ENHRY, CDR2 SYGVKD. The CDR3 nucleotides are TGTGCCATCAGTGAGAATGGGGTGGCCACTGAAGCTTTCTTT. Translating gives CAISENGVATEAFF.

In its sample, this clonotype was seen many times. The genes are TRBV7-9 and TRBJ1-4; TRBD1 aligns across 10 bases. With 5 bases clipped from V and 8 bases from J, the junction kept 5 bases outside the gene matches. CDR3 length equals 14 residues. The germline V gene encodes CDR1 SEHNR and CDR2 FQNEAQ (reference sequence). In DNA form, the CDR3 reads TGTGCCAGCAGCGTCGGACAGGGGGGGGAAAAACTGTTTTTT. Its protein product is CASSVGQGGEKLFF.

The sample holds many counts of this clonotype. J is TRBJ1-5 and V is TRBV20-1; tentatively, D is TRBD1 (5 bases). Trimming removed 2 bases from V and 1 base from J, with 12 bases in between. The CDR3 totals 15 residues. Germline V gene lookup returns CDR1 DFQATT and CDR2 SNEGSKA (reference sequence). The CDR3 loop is CSARSRDLSNQPQHF. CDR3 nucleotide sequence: TGCAGTGCTAGATCCCGGGACTTGAGCAATCAGCCCCAGCATTTT.